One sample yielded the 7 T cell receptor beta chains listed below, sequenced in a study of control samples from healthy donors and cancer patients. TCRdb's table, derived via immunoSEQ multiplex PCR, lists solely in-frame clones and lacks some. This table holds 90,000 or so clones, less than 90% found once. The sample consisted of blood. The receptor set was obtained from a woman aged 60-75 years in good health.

The CDR3: CASSLGPKYNSPLHF. The CDR3 nucleotides read TGTGCCAGCAGCCTAGGCCCTAAGTATAATTCACCCCTCCACTTT. V usage is TRBV9 and J usage is TRBJ1-6; unclear D gene. Per germline, CDR1 SGDLS and CDR2 YYNGEE. CDR3 length equals 15 residues. The ends were cut back, 4 bases at V and 4 bases at J, with 12 bases in the middle.

CDR3: CASSLVGVNHTQYF. CDR3 nucleotide sequence: TGCGCCAGCAGCTTGGTTGGGGTTAACCATACGCAGTATTTT. The chain uses TRBV5-1 and TRBJ2-3; D is uncertain. The CDR3 is 14 amino acids. Germline V gene lookup returns CDR1 SGHRS and CDR2 YFSETQ. V was cut by 0 bases and J by 7 bases, with 12 bases left in between.

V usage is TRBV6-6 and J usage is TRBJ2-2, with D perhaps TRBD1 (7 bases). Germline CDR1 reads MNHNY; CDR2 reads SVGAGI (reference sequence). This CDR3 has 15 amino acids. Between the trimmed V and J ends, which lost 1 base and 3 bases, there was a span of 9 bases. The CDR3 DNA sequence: TGTGCCAGCAGTTACTTCAGGGGGGACACCGGGGAGCTGTTTTTT. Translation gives CASSYFRGDTGELFF.

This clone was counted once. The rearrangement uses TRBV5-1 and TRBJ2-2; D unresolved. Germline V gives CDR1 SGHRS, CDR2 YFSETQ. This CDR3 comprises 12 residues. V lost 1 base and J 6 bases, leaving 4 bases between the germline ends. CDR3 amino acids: CASSLWAGELFF. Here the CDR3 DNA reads TGCGCCAGCAGCTTGTGGGCCGGGGAGCTGTTTTTT.

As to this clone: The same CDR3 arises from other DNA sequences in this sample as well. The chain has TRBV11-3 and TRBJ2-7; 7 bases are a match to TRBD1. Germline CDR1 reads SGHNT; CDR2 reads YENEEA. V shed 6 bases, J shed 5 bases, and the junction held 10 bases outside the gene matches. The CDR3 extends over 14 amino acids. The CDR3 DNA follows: TGTGCCAGCAGACCGGGACAGCTTTGCCACGAGCAGTACTTC. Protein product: CASRPGQLCHEQYF.

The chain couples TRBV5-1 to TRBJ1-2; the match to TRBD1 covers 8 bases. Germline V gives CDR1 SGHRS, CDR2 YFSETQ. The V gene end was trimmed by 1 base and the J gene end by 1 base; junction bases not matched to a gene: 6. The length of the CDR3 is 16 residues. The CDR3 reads CASSLQGAAFNYGYTF. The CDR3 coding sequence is TGCGCCAGCAGCTTGCAGGGGGCCGCATTTAACTATGGCTACACCTTC. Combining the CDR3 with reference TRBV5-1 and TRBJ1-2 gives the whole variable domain KAGVTQTPRYLIKTRGQQVTLSCSPISGHRSVSWYQQTPGQGLQFLFEYFSETQRNKGNFPGRFSGRQFSNSRSEMNVSTLELGDSALYLCASSLQGAAFNYGYTFGSGTRLTVV.

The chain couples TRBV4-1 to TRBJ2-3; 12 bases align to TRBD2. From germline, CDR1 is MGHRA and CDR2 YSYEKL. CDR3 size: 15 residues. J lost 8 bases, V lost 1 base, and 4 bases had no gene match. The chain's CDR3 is CASSQGLAGEGTQYF. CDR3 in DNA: TGCGCCAGCAGCCAAGGACTAGCGGGAGAGGGTACGCAGTATTTT.